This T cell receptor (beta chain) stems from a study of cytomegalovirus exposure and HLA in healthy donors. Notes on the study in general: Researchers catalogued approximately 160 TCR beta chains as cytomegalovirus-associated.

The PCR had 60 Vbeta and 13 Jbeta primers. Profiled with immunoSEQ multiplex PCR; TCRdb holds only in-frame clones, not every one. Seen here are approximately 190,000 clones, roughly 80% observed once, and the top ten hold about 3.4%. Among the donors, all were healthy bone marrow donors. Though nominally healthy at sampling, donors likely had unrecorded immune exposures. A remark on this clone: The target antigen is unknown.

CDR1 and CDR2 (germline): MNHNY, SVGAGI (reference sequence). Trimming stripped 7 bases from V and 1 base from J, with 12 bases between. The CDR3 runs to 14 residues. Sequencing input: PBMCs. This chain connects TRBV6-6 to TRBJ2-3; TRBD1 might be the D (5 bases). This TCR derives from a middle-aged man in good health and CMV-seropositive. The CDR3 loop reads CASTPGRGTDTQYF. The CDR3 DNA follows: TGTGCCAGCACCCCCGGCAGGGGCACAGATACGCAGTATTTT.